One sample yielded the 23 T cell receptor beta chains listed below, sequenced in a study of cytomegalovirus exposure and HLA in healthy donors. Use of 60 Vbeta and 13 Jbeta primers characterized the PCR. Some clones are missing from TCRdb's copy, which holds only in-frame ones; the method was immunoSEQ multiplex PCR. The sample yields over 100,000 clones, around four fifths seen once. The sequenced material came from PBMCs. These receptors came from a man aged 40-55 years in good health and CMV-seronegative.

This clone was seen once. The J gene is TRBJ2-2, the V gene TRBV10-3, with 12 positions matching TRBD2. Germline V gene sequence: CDR1 ENHRY, CDR2 SYGVKD. The V and J ends lost 8 bases and 2 bases, in that order; junction bases with no gene match: 3. The CDR3 length is 15 residues. For the CDR3, the DNA is TGTGCCATCCGACTAGCGGGGGACAACACCGGGGAGCTGTTTTTT. This encodes CAIRLAGDNTGELFF.

CDR3 DNA: TGTGCCAGCAGCTTTTTCCAGCTACTAAACTATGGCTACACCTTC. Protein: CASSFFQLLNYGYTF. The V gene is TRBV7-3, the J gene TRBJ1-2; D remains ambiguous. V was shortened by 3 bases and J by 2 bases, with 13 bases between the two germline ends. The CDR3 covers 15 residues. Germline-derived CDR1 and CDR2 are SGHTA and FQGTGA.

The chain joins TRBV7-2 to TRBJ2-3; D is possibly TRBD1 (6 bases). CDR1 is SGHTA and CDR2 is FQGNSA in the germline V gene. The V end was cut by 1 base, the J end by 5 bases, with 16 bases between. This CDR3 is built from 16 residues. In nucleotides, the CDR3 is TGTGCCAGCAGCTTAGGGGGTACAGGGCTAGAAGATACGCAGTATTTT. This sequence encodes CASSLGGTGLEDTQYF.

The V and J genes are TRBV2 and TRBJ2-5, with TRBD1 identical over 7 bases. The tail of the sequence fits TRBJ2-7 better, so the J call may be wrong. Germline V gene lookup returns CDR1 SNHLY and CDR2 FYNNEI. CDR3 size: 17 residues. For the CDR3, the DNA is TGTGCCAGCAGTGAACCCCCCGGGACAGAAGTGACCTACGAGCAGTACTTC. Translation gives CASSEPPGTEVTYEQYF.

V gene TRBV7-9 combines with J gene TRBJ1-1; D is perhaps TRBD1 (6 bases). V lost 0 bases to trimming and J lost 7 bases, with 6 bases between them. CDR1 is SEHNR and CDR2 is FQNEAQ in the germline V gene (reference sequence). CDR3 length: 12 amino acids. CDR3 sequence reads: CASSLAQGEAFF. In DNA, the CDR3 is TGTGCCAGCAGCTTAGCACAGGGTGAAGCTTTCTTT.

The V gene is TRBV19, the J gene TRBJ2-1; 13 bases are a match to TRBD2. This CDR3 is 17 amino acids long. V gave up 3 bases and J gave up 5 bases; unmatched junction bases: 7. Germline V lookup: CDR1 LNHDA, CDR2 SQIVND (reference sequence). As DNA, the CDR3 is TGTGCCAGTAGTATTTGGCGACTAGCGGGGGGAAACAATGAGCAGTTCTTC. Translated: CASSIWRLAGGNNEQFF.

The genes are TRBV6-1 and TRBJ2-5, with no clear D. Matching the DNA end better, TRBJ2-7 makes the J call doubtful. The CDR3 runs to 16 residues. The germline V gene encodes CDR1 MNHNS and CDR2 SASEGT. The CDR3 DNA follows: TGTGCCAGCAGTGAAGCTATTGGCGGCGGTTCCTACGAGCAGTACTTC. It encodes CASSEAIGGGSYEQYF.

The chain links TRBV15 to TRBJ1-1; D ambiguous. The length of the CDR3 is 14 residues. Per the germline V gene, CDR1 is LNHNV and CDR2 is YYDKDF (reference sequence). V lost 0 bases, J lost 1 base, and 6 bases lay in between. The CDR3 is CATSRDRRNTEAFF. In DNA, the CDR3 is TGTGCCACCAGCAGAGACAGAAGGAACACTGAAGCTTTCTTT.

The chain couples TRBV18 to TRBJ2-7; 8 positions agree with TRBD1. The ends lost 4 bases at V and 3 bases at J; junction bases unmatched: 8. The CDR3 totals 15 residues. Germline loops: CDR1 KGHSH, CDR2 LQKENI. The CDR3 region is CASSLQDRVGYEQYF. The CDR3 DNA reads as TGTGCCAGCTCACTACAGGACAGGGTGGGCTACGAGCAGTACTTC. The variable domain in full, completed from reference TRBV18 and TRBJ2-7, reads NAGVMQNPRHLVRRRGQEARLRCSPMKGHSHVYWYRQLPEEGLKFMVYLQKENIIDESGMPKERFSAEFPKEGPSILRIQQVVRGDSAAYFCASSLQDRVGYEQYFGPGTRLTVT.

V is TRBV7-6 and J is TRBJ2-6; TRBD1 is a possible D gene (5 bases). The CDR3 totals 15 residues. Trimming stripped 5 bases from V and 3 bases from J, with 11 bases between. Germline V gene sequence: CDR1 SGHVS, CDR2 FNYEAQ. In DNA, the CDR3 is TGTGCCAGCAGCCCCCGAAGGGGTGGGGCCAACGTCCTGACTTTC. Its protein is CASSPRRGGANVLTF.

The chain employs TRBV19 and TRBJ1-5; a possible D gene is TRBD1 (6 bases). This CDR3 contains 14 residues. CDR1 LNHDA and CDR2 SQIVND come from the germline V gene (reference sequence). V shed 6 bases and J shed 5 bases, with 14 bases lying between them. For the CDR3, the DNA is TGTGCCAGTAGGACCTACAGGGTGGATCAGCCCCAGCATTTT. Translation gives CASRTYRVDQPQHF. The full variable domain, completed using reference TRBV19 and TRBJ1-5, is DGGITQSPKYLFRKEGQNVTLSCEQNLNHDAMYWYRQDPGQGLRLIYYSQIVNDFQKGDIAEGYSVSREKKESFPLTVTSAQKNPTAFYLCASRTYRVDQPQHFGDGTRLSIL.

This sequence joins TRBV11-2 and TRBJ2-5; the match to TRBD1 covers 7 bases. Germline V gene sequence: CDR1 SGHAT, CDR2 FQNNGV. The CDR3 spans 16 residues. Trimming cost V 4 bases and J 5 bases; bases outside gene matches: 13. The DNA for the CDR3 is TGTGCCAGCAGCTCCGCCCAAGGACAGGTTGGGGAGACCCAGTACTTC. It translates to CASSSAQGQVGETQYF.

The CDR3, as DNA: TGTGCCAGCAGTCCCCACCTGAAAGGACTGAGGGACATTCAGTACTTC. Amino acid sequence: CASSPHLKGLRDIQYF. V and J are TRBV11-1 and TRBJ2-4; D might be TRBD2 (5 bases). Germline CDR1 SGHAT, CDR2 FQDESV (reference sequence). CDR3 length: 16 amino acids. Between the trimmed V and J ends, which lost 6 bases and 8 bases, there was a span of 23 bases.

The chain uses TRBV2 and TRBJ2-7; a possible D gene is TRBD2 (6 bases). The ends were cut back, 2 bases at V and 7 bases at J, with 21 bases in the middle. Germline CDR1 and CDR2: SNHLY and FYNNEI. CDR3 length: 16 amino acids. The CDR3 spells CASSEIEGRPPGEQYF. In DNA form, the CDR3 reads TGTGCCAGCAGTGAAATTGAGGGGAGGCCTCCTGGGGAGCAGTACTTC.

V usage is TRBV9 and J usage is TRBJ2-1, with 7 bases lining up with TRBD2. Germline V lookup: CDR1 SGDLS, CDR2 YYNGEE. The CDR3 is 12 amino acids. V shed 5 bases, J shed 7 bases, and the junction held 3 bases outside the gene matches. CDR3 nucleotides: TGTGCCAGCAGTAGCGGGCAGAATGAGCAGTTCTTC. This codes for CASSSGQNEQFF. Filled out from reference TRBV9 and TRBJ2-1, the complete variable domain reads DSGVTQTPKHLITATGQRVTLRCSPRSGDLSVYWYQQSLDQGLQFLIQYYNGEERAKGNILERFSAQQFPDLHSELNLSSLELGDSALYFCASSSGQNEQFFGPGTRLTVL.

V is TRBV5-6 and J is TRBJ2-3, with 9 bases identical to TRBD2. The CDR3 spans 14 residues. The germline V gene has CDR1 SGHDT and CDR2 YYEEEE. Trimming at V came to 4 bases and at J to 5 bases, leaving 5 bases not matched to a gene. This CDR3 is CASSTAGGGDTQYF. DNA for the CDR3: TGTGCCAGCAGCACCGCGGGGGGGGGAGATACGCAGTATTTT.

Regarding this clone: A junction end diverges from the germline sequence, so it may reflect a read error. This chain links TRBV5-1 with TRBJ2-7; D could derive from TRBD1 or TRBD2 (5 bases each). CDR3 length: 14 residues. Germline CDR1 reads SGHRS; CDR2 reads YFSETQ. The CDR3, as DNA: TGCACCAGCAGCTTGGGACGGGTTGGGTACGAGCAGTACTTC. It translates to CTSSLGRVGYEQYF. Based on the CDR3 plus reference TRBV5-1 and TRBJ2-7, the full variable domain is KAGVTQTPRYLIKTRGQQVTLSCSPISGHRSVSWYQQTPGQGLQFLFEYFSETQRNKGNFPGRFSGRQFSNSRSEMNVSTLELGDSALYLCTSSLGRVGYEQYFGPGTRLTVT.

V and J are TRBV5-6 and TRBJ1-2; D is undetermined. The length of the CDR3 is 11 residues. Trimming took off 4 bases at V and 4 bases at J, with 5 bases between the two ends. The V gene's germline CDR1 is SGHDT and CDR2 YYEEEE. CDR3 bases: TGTGCCAGCAGCGGAGTCTATGGCTACACCTTC. Protein product: CASSGVYGYTF.

This clone was found a few times. The CDR3 here is CASSISGYEQYF. CDR3 DNA sequence: TGTGCCAGTAGTATAAGCGGTTACGAGCAGTACTTC. The gene calls are TRBV19 and TRBJ2-7; maybe TRBD2 (5 bases). V lost 2 bases and J 4 bases, leaving 6 bases between the germline ends. Germline CDR1 and CDR2: LNHDA and SQIVND (reference sequence). There are 12 residues in the CDR3.

This rearrangement joins TRBV15 to TRBJ2-3; 7 nucleotides match TRBD2. This CDR3 is built from 15 residues. CDR1 is LNHNV and CDR2 is YYDKDF in the germline V gene (reference sequence). Germline trimming cut 7 bases from V and 3 bases from J; bases unmatched to any gene: 10. The DNA of the CDR3 is TGTGCCACCACCCAGGCTGAGCGGGGTACAGATACGCAGTATTTT. This codes for CATTQAERGTDTQYF.

Only one count was recorded for this clone. This sequence joins TRBV13 and TRBJ2-1; 7 bases align to TRBD2. The V and J ends lost 5 bases and 2 bases, in that order; junction bases with no gene match: 6. CDR3 length: 15 residues. Per the germline V gene, CDR1 is PRHDT and CDR2 is FYEKMQ (reference sequence). CDR3 nucleotide sequence: TGTGCCAGCAGCCAACGGCGGGGGACCTACAATGAGCAGTTCTTC. The encoded protein is CASSQRRGTYNEQFF.

This clone was detected only a few times. This chain links TRBV5-4 with TRBJ2-1; D gene unclear. Per the germline V gene, CDR1 is SGHNT and CDR2 is YYREEE (reference sequence). The CDR3 has 14 residues. V was pared by 0 bases and J by 5 bases, with 9 bases between. In DNA, the CDR3 is TGTGCCAGCAGCTTGGTAGGTGACAACAATGAGCAGTTCTTC. Residues: CASSLVGDNNEQFF.

The chain combines TRBV2 with TRBJ1-5; D gene uncertain. Germline assignment: CDR1 SNHLY and CDR2 FYNNEI. Trimming left V 4 bases short and J 4 bases short, with 11 bases between. The CDR3 loop spans 14 amino acids. For the CDR3, the DNA is TGTGCCAGCAGTGTTCTAGGAATAAATCAGCCCCAGCATTTT. It is translated as CASSVLGINQPQHF.